The rows below give T cell receptor beta chains drawn from one sample of a study of siplizumab effects on memory and regulatory T cells. Here immunoSEQ multiplex PCR was the method, and the copy in TCRdb shows in-frame clones only, minus some. This table has about 100,000 clones, 85% to 95% appearing once. The source material was non-Treg CD4+ T cells sorted from blood. The receptors stem from a human donor in good health. Both conserved end residues are part of each CDR3.

J	V	CDR3
TRBJ2-7	TRBV7-3	CASSLKGGTEQYF
TRBJ2-1	TRBV5-1	CASSLEPYNEQFF
TRBJ2-5	TRBV2	CASSRRTEEGETQYF
TRBJ2-1	TRBV28	CASRTGGIVYNEQFF
TRBJ2-2	TRBV5-1	CASSLGNRDRNTGELFF
TRBJ2-7	TRBV29-1	CSVRQGYSHEQYF
TRBJ2-2	TRBV7-9	CASSTGLAGGNTGELFF
TRBJ2-2	TRBV15	CATSRDLRGERLGTGELFF
TRBJ2-5	TRBV10-1	CASSEFQDSQETQYF
TRBJ1-2	TRBV7-7	CASSLYASAKLPFGLYGYTF
TRBJ2-3	TRBV5-1	CASSLGTGGTDTQYF
TRBJ2-5	TRBV9	CASSVGWGETQYF
TRBJ2-7	TRBV5-1	CASRPTGVGEQYF
TRBJ2-6	TRBV19	CASSMQGSWAANVLTF
TRBJ2-7	TRBV5-6	CASSYGPGQGAREQYF